At least ten counts were recorded for the clone carrying this T cell receptor (beta chain). V was cut by 4 bases and J by 5 bases, with 11 bases left in between. The length of the CDR3 is 12 residues. From germline, CDR1 is SQVTM and CDR2 ANQGSEA. A process of 5'RACE template switching, which added a universal primer site and UMIs, was used to make TCR cDNA. Using its own MiXCR run on the 5' RACE reads, TCRdb lists one record per CDR3 protein. The sample records under 150,000 distinct CDR3 sequences, 7.7% being singletons. The data derive from a study of T cells after yellow fever vaccination. The clonotype originates from a man aged 25 to 40 who received the YFV17D yellow fever vaccine. Sequences were derived from CD4+ T cells sorted from PBMCs, sampled 5 days after the yellow fever booster vaccination. The J gene is TRBJ2-5, the V gene TRBV29-1, with D possibly matching TRBD2 (6 bases). The CDR3 sequence: CSVGDGGETQYF. CDR3 sequence (DNA): TGCAGCGTTGGGGACGGAGGGGAGACCCAGTACTTC. The entire variable domain, with the rest obtained from reference TRBV29-1 and TRBJ2-5, is as follows: SAVISQKPSRDICQRGTSLTIQCQVDSQVTMMFWYRQQPGQSLTLIATANQGSEATYESGFVIDKFPISRPNLTFSTLTVSNMSPEDSSIYLCSVGDGGETQYFGPGTRLLVL.